These T cell receptor beta chains were read from a single sample in a study of cytomegalovirus exposure and HLA in healthy donors. Measured with immunoSEQ multiplex PCR; TCRdb has only the in-frame clones, and not every one. The table has about 150,000 clones, approximately 85% seen once. Sequenced: PBMCs. Receptors were obtained from a middle-aged woman in good health and CMV-seronegative. Both conserved end residues are part of each CDR3. A D gene is named only where the DNA matches it firmly. Clone sizes are given selectively: once, few, many, or a class where the clone is expanded.

CDR3: CAISALGGETQYF; DNA: TGTGCCATCAGTGCCCTCGGGGGTGAGACCCAGTACTTC; size: .; V: TRBV10-3; J: TRBJ2-5; D: .
CDR3: CATRLGVGPQETQYF; DNA: TGTGCCACCAGACTCGGGGTAGGTCCCCAAGAGACCCAGTACTTC; size: .; V: TRBV15; J: TRBJ2-5; D: .
CDR3: CASSVGGDEQFF; DNA: TGTGCCAGCAGCGTAGGGGGCGATGAGCAGTTCTTC; size: .; V: TRBV9; J: TRBJ2-1; D: .
CDR3: CASSHPGTGSLNTEAFF; DNA: TGTGCCAGCAGCCACCCCGGGACAGGGAGTTTGAACACTGAAGCTTTCTTT; size: once; V: TRBV5-4; J: TRBJ1-1; D: TRBD1
CDR3: CASGQGSAGYTF; DNA: TGTGCCAGCGGACAGGGTTCGGCTGGCTACACCTTC; size: .; V: TRBV28; J: TRBJ1-2; D: TRBD1
CDR3: CASRSVQGASGYTF; DNA: TGTGCCAGCAGGAGCGTTCAGGGGGCCAGTGGCTACACCTTC; size: once; V: TRBV5-4; J: TRBJ1-2; D: TRBD1
CDR3: CASSLGGAFGYGYTF; DNA: TGTGCCAGCAGCCTGGGGGGGGCATTCGGCTATGGCTACACCTTC; size: once; V: TRBV7-9; J: TRBJ1-2; D: .
CDR3: CASTFRQGNTDTQYF; DNA: TGTGCCAGCACCTTCCGGCAGGGCAACACAGATACGCAGTATTTT; size: .; V: TRBV2; J: TRBJ2-3; D: .
CDR3: CASLRQGIVPGELFF; DNA: TGTGCCAGTCTAAGACAGGGGATTGTTCCCGGGGAGCTGTTTTTT; size: few; V: TRBV2; J: TRBJ2-2; D: TRBD1
CDR3: CASSLASQTETQYF; DNA: TGTGCCAGCAGCTTGGCTAGTCAGACAGAGACCCAGTACTTC; size: once; V: TRBV5-4; J: TRBJ2-5; D: .
CDR3: CASSLAGRGEQYF; DNA: TGTGCCAGCAGCTTAGCAGGGCGGGGCGAGCAGTACTTC; size: .; V: TRBV7-9; J: TRBJ2-7; D: .
CDR3: CASSSPGTAIQDTQYF; DNA: TGTGCCAGCAGCTCCCCCGGGACAGCCATTCAAGATACGCAGTATTTT; size: .; V: TRBV11-1; J: TRBJ2-3; D: TRBD1
CDR3: CASSTGLVETQYF; DNA: TGTGCCAGCAGCACGGGACTAGTGGAGACCCAGTACTTC; size: .; V: TRBV11-2; J: TRBJ2-5; D: TRBD2
CDR3: CASSPGGSYEQYF; DNA: TGTGCCAGCAGCCCCGGGGGTTCGTACGAGCAGTACTTC; size: .; V: TRBV27; J: TRBJ2-7; D: .
CDR3: CASSLYTGQPQHF; DNA: TGTGCCAGCAGTTTATACACAGGGCAGCCCCAGCATTTT; size: .; V: TRBV28; J: TRBJ1-5; D: .
CDR3: CASSVSGWGTGVGGYTF; DNA: TGTGCCAGCAGCGTAAGCGGGTGGGGGACAGGGGTAGGTGGCTACACCTTC; size: .; V: TRBV9; J: TRBJ1-2; D: TRBD1
CDR3: CASSLDASGIGQTQYF; DNA: TGTGCCAGCAGCTTGGATGCTAGCGGGATTGGACAGACCCAGTACTTC; size: .; V: TRBV5-4; J: TRBJ2-5; D: TRBD2
CDR3: CASSPRGGTGGLGTEAFF; DNA: TGTGCCAGCTCACCCCGAGGAGGGACAGGGGGCTTGGGCACTGAAGCTTTCTTT; size: few; V: TRBV18; J: TRBJ1-1; D: TRBD1
CDR3: CASSIRVDTDTQYF; DNA: TGTGCCAGCAGCATCCGGGTCGACACAGATACGCAGTATTTT; size: .; V: TRBV5-5; J: TRBJ2-3; D: .
CDR3: CASSQGLEGEGEKLFF; DNA: TGCGCCAGCAGCCAAGGGCTAGAGGGGGAGGGTGAAAAACTGTTTTTT; size: .; V: TRBV4-3; J: TRBJ1-4; D: .
CDR3: CASSLDGGTRGNEQFF; DNA: TGTGCCAGCAGCTTAGATGGCGGGACCCGGGGCAATGAGCAGTTCTTC; size: .; V: TRBV7-2; J: TRBJ2-1; D: .
CDR3: CASSAASGLRIGSQYF; DNA: TGTGCCAGCAGTGCGGCTAGCGGGCTTCGGATAGGGTCGCAGTATTTT; size: once; V: TRBV2; J: TRBJ2-3; D: TRBD2
CDR3: CASSHRLAGRNEQFF; DNA: TGTGCCAGCAGCCACCGACTAGCGGGACGTAATGAGCAGTTCTTC; size: .; V: TRBV13; J: TRBJ2-1; D: TRBD2
CDR3: CASTGLSGANVLTF; DNA: TGTGCCAGCACGGGACTATCTGGGGCCAACGTCCTGACTTTC; size: few; V: TRBV27; J: TRBJ2-6; D: TRBD2
CDR3: CSSSWAGGPGNEQFF; DNA: TGTTCCAGCAGTTGGGCGGGAGGGCCAGGAAATGAGCAGTTCTTC; size: .; V: TRBV7-9; J: TRBJ2-1; D: TRBD2
CDR3: CASSSGSATPYEQYF; DNA: TGTGCCAGTTCTAGCGGGAGCGCTACCCCCTACGAGCAGTACTTC; size: .; V: TRBV19; J: TRBJ2-7; D: TRBD2
CDR3: CASSLLWTRDDEQFF; DNA: TGCGCCAGCAGCTTGTTGTGGACTAGGGACGATGAGCAGTTCTTC; size: .; V: TRBV5-1; J: TRBJ2-1; D: TRBD2
CDR3: CSAPSAPEETQYF; DNA: TGCAGCGCTCCGAGTGCCCCGGAGGAGACCCAGTACTTC; size: .; V: TRBV29-1; J: TRBJ2-5; D: .
CDR3: CASSRDSRSEKLFF; DNA: TGTGCCAGCAGCCGGGACAGTCGGAGTGAAAAACTGTTTTTT; size: .; V: TRBV7-3; J: TRBJ1-4; D: TRBD1